Detailed here is one TCR beta chain. Its specificity is not known. This sample is part of a study of cytomegalovirus exposure and HLA in healthy donors. Whole-study context: Out of 150 million to 200 million T cells, an earlier analysis found 117 million unique TCR beta sequences in total.

PCR involved 60 Vbeta and 13 Jbeta primers. Generated by immunoSEQ multiplex PCR, the TCRdb table keeps only in-frame clones and is missing some. The table lists approximately 74,000 clones, about 60% of them singletons. Germline CDR1 reads LNHDA; CDR2 reads SQIVND (reference sequence). V lost 1 base to trimming and J lost 3 bases, with 7 bases between them. The CDR3 runs to 13 residues. Findings and limits, study-wide: Sequencing likely generated an artifact that appeared as a cluster of highly shared sequence variants.

Sequences were obtained from PBMCs. This receptor was identified in a man aged 30 to 45 in good health and CMV-seropositive. The chain links TRBV19 to TRBJ2-7; unclear D gene. In DNA, the CDR3 is TGTGCCAGTAGTATAGTTAACAGCTACGAGCAGTACTTC. Residues: CASSIVNSYEQYF.